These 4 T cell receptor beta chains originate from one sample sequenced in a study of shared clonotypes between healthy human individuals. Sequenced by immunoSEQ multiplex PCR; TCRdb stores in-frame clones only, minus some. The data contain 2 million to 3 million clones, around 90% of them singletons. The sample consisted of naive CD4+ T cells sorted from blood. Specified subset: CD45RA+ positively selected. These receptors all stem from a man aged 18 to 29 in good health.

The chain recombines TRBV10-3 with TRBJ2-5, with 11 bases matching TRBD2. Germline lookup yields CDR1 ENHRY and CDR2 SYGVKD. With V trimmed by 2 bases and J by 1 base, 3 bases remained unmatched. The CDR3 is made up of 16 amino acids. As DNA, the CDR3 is TGTGCCATCAGTGAGATGACTAGCGGGGCCCAAGAGACCCAGTACTTC. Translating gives CAISEMTSGAQETQYF.

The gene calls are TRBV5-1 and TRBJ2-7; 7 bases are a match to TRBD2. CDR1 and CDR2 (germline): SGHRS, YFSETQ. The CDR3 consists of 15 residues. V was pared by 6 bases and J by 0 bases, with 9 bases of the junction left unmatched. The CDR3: CASKEGRGTSYEQYF. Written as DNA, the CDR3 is TGCGCCAGCAAAGAGGGGCGGGGGACCTCCTACGAGCAGTACTTC.

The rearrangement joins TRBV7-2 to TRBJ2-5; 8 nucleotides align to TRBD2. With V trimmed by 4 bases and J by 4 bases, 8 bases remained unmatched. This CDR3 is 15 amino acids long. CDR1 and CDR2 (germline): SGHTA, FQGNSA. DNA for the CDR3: TGTGCCAGCAGCTCGAGCGGGAGAAGGGGAGAGACCCAGTACTTC. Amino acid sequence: CASSSSGRRGETQYF.

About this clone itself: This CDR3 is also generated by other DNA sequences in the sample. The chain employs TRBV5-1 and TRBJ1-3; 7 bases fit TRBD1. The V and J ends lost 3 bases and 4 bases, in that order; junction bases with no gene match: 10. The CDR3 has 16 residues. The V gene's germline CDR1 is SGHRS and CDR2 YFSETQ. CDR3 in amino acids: CASSSGQATSGNTIYF. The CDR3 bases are TGCGCCAGCAGCTCCGGACAGGCAACGTCGGGAAACACCATATATTTT.